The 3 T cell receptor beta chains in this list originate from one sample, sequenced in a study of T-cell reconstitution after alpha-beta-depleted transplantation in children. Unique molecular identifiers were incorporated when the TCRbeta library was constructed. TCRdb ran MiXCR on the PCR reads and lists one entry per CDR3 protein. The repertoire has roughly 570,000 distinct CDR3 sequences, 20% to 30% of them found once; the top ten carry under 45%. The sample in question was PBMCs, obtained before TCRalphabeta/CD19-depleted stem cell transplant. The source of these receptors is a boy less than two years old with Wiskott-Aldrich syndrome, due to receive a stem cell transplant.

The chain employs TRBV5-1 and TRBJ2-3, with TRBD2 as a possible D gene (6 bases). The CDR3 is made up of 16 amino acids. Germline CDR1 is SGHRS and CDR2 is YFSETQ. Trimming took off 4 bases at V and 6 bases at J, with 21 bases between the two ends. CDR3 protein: CASSATSSRLRDTQYF. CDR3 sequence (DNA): TGCGCCAGCAGCGCTACTAGCTCCCGCTTGCGGGATACGCAGTATTTT.

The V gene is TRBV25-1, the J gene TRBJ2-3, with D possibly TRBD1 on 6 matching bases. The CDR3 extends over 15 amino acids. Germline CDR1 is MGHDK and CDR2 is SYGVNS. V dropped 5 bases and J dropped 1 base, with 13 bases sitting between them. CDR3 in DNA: TGTGCCAGCAGTCGAGGGAACAGGGGCACAGATACGCAGTATTTT. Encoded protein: CASSRGNRGTDTQYF.

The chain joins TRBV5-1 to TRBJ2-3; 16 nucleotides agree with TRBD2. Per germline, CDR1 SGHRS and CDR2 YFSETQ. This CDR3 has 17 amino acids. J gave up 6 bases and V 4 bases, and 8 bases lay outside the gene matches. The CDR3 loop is CASSAGLAGGPGDTQYF. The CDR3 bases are TGCGCCAGCAGCGCGGGACTAGCGGGAGGGCCAGGGGATACGCAGTATTTT.